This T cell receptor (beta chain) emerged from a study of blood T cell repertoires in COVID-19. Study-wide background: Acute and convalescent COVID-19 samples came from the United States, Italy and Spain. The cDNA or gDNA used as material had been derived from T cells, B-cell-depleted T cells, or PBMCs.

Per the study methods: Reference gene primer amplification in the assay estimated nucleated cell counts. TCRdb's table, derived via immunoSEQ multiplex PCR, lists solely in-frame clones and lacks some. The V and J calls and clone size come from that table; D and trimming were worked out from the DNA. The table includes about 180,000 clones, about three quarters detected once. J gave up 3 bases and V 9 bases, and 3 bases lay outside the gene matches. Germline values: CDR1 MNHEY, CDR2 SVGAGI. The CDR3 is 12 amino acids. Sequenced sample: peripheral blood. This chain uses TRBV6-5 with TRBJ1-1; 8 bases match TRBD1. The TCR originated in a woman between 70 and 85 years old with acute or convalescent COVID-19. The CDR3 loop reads CASGQGDTEAFF. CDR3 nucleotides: TGTGCCAGTGGACAGGGTGACACTGAAGCTTTCTTT.